Here is one T cell receptor (beta chain) with its context. The antigen is not known. This specimen belongs to a study of beta chain features in type 1 diabetes. Broader study findings: Possible PCR preference for shorter templates applied equally to patients and controls. Type 1 diabetes patients showed a moderate but significant shortening of TCRB CDR3s in all four CD4+ subsets. For type 1 diabetes patients, VDJ junctions showed fewer insertions and more deletions.

The investigators reverse transcribed all of the isolated RNA, so they sequenced expressed TCRB transcripts. Each sample of naive, central memory or regulatory T cells had, on average, approximately 3.5 million reads. This table comes from immunoSEQ multiplex PCR, and its TCRdb copy is limited to in-frame clones, with some not included. The table has 250,000 to 350,000 clones, 15% seen once. CDR1 LNHDA and CDR2 SQIVND come from the germline V gene (reference sequence). V lost 9 bases and J lost 3, with 17 bases in between. The CDR3 contains 14 residues. This rearrangement joins TRBV19 to TRBJ1-2; D gene unclear. The clonotype originates from a man aged 18 to 35 with type 1 diabetes. The source material was naive CD4+ T cells from blood. CDR3 loop: CASSEGVSYYGYTF. In DNA, the CDR3 is TGTGCCAGCTCTGAAGGAGTGAGCTACTATGGCTACACCTTC.